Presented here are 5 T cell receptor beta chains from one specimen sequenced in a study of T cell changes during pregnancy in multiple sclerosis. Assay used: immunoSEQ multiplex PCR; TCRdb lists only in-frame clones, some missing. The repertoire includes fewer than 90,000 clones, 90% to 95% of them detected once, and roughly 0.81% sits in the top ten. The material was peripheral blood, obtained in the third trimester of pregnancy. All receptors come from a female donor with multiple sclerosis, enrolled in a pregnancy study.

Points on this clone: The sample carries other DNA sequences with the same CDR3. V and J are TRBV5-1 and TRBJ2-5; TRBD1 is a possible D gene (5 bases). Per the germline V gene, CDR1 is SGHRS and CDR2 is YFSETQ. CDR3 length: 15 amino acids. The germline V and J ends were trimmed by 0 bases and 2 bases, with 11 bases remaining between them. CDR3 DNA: TGCGCCAGCAGCTTGGAAGGGGCAGGGCAAGAGACCCAGTACTTC. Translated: CASSLEGAGQETQYF. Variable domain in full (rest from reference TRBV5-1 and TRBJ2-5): KAGVTQTPRYLIKTRGQQVTLSCSPISGHRSVSWYQQTPGQGLQFLFEYFSETQRNKGNFPGRFSGRQFSNSRSEMNVSTLELGDSALYLCASSLEGAGQETQYFGPGTRLLVL.

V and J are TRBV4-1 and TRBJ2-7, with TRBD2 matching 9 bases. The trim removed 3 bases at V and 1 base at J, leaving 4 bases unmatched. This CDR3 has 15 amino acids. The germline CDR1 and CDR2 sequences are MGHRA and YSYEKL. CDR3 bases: TGCGCCAGCAGCCACGGACTAGCGCCTTCCTACGAGCAGTACTTC. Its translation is CASSHGLAPSYEQYF.

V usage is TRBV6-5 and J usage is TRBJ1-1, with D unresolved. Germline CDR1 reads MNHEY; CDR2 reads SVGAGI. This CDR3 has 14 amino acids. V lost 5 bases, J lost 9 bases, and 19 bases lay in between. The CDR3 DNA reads TGTGCCAGCAGTCTAACGTCCAGCGGTACCCAAGCTTTCTTT. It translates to CASSLTSSGTQAFF.

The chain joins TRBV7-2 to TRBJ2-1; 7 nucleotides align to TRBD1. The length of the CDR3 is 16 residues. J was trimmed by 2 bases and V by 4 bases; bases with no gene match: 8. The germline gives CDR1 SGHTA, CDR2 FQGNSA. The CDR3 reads CASSSPGTDAYNEQFF. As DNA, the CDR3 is TGTGCCAGCAGCTCGCCAGGGACAGACGCCTACAATGAGCAGTTCTTC.

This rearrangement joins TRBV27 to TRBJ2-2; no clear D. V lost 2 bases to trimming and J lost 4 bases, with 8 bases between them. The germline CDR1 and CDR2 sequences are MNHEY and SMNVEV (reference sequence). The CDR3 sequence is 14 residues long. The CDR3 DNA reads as TGTGCCAGCAGTTTACGTGCGAGCACCGGGGAGCTGTTTTTT. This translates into CASSLRASTGELFF.